A selection of T cell receptor beta chains follows, all from one sample in a study of blood T cell repertoires in COVID-19. Libraries were prepared by immunoSEQ multiplex PCR; TCRdb keeps only in-frame clonotypes and omits some of them. The sample contains around 700,000 clones, over 80% of which appear only once. Sequences were obtained from peripheral blood. The receptors derive from a woman aged 18-29 years with acute or convalescent COVID-19. CDR3s include the opening cysteine and the closing phenylalanine or tryptophan. D genes are given only for firm matches. Rows may omit the clone size; those that give it use once, few, many or a size class.

.	TRBV19	15	.	TRBJ1-4	TGTGCCAGTAGCCCCGGGGGGACCTGGAGGGAAAAACTGTTTTTT	CASSPGGTWREKLFF
once	TRBV12-5	14	TRBD1	TRBJ1-1	TGTGCTAGTGGTTTGGTACAGGGGGGCACTGAAGCTTTCTTT	CASGLVQGGTEAFF
.	TRBV7-9	17	TRBD1	TRBJ1-6	TGTGCCAGCAGCTTCGACAGGGGGAGCTCCTATAATTCACCCCTCCACTTT	CASSFDRGSSYNSPLHF
.	TRBV25-1	16	TRBD1	TRBJ2-1	TGTGCCAGCAGTGAATATCGCACAGGGGGCCGGAATGAGCAGTTCTTC	CASSEYRTGGRNEQFF
.	TRBV9	14	TRBD1	TRBJ2-7	TGTGCCAGCAGCGCGACAGGGATAGACTACGAGCAGTACTTC	CASSATGIDYEQYF
.	TRBV6-2/TRBV6-3	15	TRBD1	TRBJ1-1	TGTGCCAGCAGTTACTCGACAGGGGGCTACACTGAAGCTTTCTTT	CASSYSTGGYTEAFF
.	TRBV28	17	.	TRBJ1-1	TGTGCCAGCAGTTTAGACAGAACTTTCAATCGGAACACTGAAGCTTTCTTT	CASSLDRTFNRNTEAFF
.	TRBV10-3	12	TRBD1	TRBJ1-2	TGTGCCATCAGTGGGGACAGCTATGGCTACACCTTC	CAISGDSYGYTF
.	TRBV5-1	14	.	TRBJ1-2	TGCGCCAGCAACCGGTGGGGGGACGACTATGGCTACACCTTC	CASNRWGDDYGYTF
.	TRBV7-9	14	.	TRBJ1-2	TGTGCCAGCAGCCCCTCCGCCGGGGGCTATGGCTACACCTTC	CASSPSAGGYGYTF
.	TRBV24-1	15	TRBD1	TRBJ2-2	TGTGCCACCAGTGATCTACAGGGGGACACCGGGGAGCTGTTTTTT	CATSDLQGDTGELFF
.	TRBV30	15	.	TRBJ1-6	TGTGCCTGGAGTGATCCCCGGGACACCCGTTCTCCCCTCCACTTT	CAWSDPRDTRSPLHF
.	TRBV4-3	15	TRBD1	TRBJ2-7	TGCGCCAGCAGCCACCCTGGGACAGGGCCTTACGAGCAGTACTTC	CASSHPGTGPYEQYF
.	TRBV7-9	18	.	TRBJ1-4	TGTGCCAGCAGCTTAGCGGCGACAGCCCAGTCAACTAATGAAAAACTGTTTTTT	CASSLAATAQSTNEKLFF
once	TRBV13	19	TRBD1	TRBJ2-3	TGTGCCAGCAGCTTAGATCGATGGGGACAGGCTCGTGACACAGATACGCAGTATTTT	CASSLDRWGQARDTDTQYF
.	TRBV13	13	.	TRBJ2-3	TGTGCCAGCAGCTCTTCGACTGGGTATACGCAGTATTTT	CASSSSTGYTQYF
.	TRBV2	15	TRBD1	TRBJ1-1	TGTGCCAGCAGTGCAGGACAGGGTTTTAACACTGAAGCTTTCTTT	CASSAGQGFNTEAFF
.	TRBV7-2	15	TRBD1	TRBJ1-2	TGTGCCAGCAGCAAAGAACAGGGGAGAGGCTATGGCTACACCTTC	CASSKEQGRGYGYTF
once	TRBV5-6	15	.	TRBJ1-3	TGTGCCAGCAGCTTGGGGCTTATCTCTGGAAACACCATATATTTT	CASSLGLISGNTIYF
once	TRBV7-9	14	.	TRBJ1-2	TGTGCCAGCAGCTCAAGGACAGCCGACTATGGCTACACCTTC	CASSSRTADYGYTF
.	TRBV6-4	16	TRBD2	TRBJ2-3	TGTGCCAGCAGTGAGGGGCTAGCGGGGGCCACAGATACGCAGTATTTT	CASSEGLAGATDTQYF
.	TRBV2	11	.	TRBJ1-2	TGTGCCACCAACGGGGGGGATGGCTACACCTTC	CATNGGDGYTF
.	TRBV7-6	19	.	TRBJ2-1	TGTGCCAGCAGCTTAGAGGGGGGGGGCGTCCCGTGGGCTTACAATGAGCAGTTCTTC	CASSLEGGGVPWAYNEQFF
once	TRBV6-5	12	.	TRBJ1-1	TGTGCCAGCAGACAGGGCAACACTGAAGCTTTCTTT	CASRQGNTEAFF
.	TRBV7-8	15	TRBD1	TRBJ1-4	TGTGCCAGCAGCATTGACAGGGGGCATAAGGAAAAACTGTTTTTT	CASSIDRGHKEKLFF
.	TRBV11-2	15	TRBD2	TRBJ2-5	TGTGCCAGCAGCTTGGGACTAGGCAATGTGGAGACCCAGTACTTC	CASSLGLGNVETQYF